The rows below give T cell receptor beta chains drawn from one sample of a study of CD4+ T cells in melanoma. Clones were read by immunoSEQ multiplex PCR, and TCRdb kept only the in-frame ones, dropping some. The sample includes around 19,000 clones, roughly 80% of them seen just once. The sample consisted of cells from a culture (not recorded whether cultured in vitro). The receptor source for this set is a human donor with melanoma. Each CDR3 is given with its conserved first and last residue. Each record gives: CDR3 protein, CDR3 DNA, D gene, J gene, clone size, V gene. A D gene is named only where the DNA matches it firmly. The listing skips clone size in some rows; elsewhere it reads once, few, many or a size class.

CDR3aa: CASSLSGLETQYF; CDR3nt: TGTGCCAGCAGCTTATCCGGGTTGGAGACCCAGTACTTC; d_gene: NA; j_gene: TRBJ2-5; abundance: NA; v_gene: TRBV7-6
CDR3aa: CASSLRGSTDTQYF; CDR3nt: TGTGCCAGCAGCCTCAGGGGTTCCACAGATACGCAGTATTTT; d_gene: NA; j_gene: TRBJ2-3; abundance: NA; v_gene: TRBV6-5
CDR3aa: CASSFLSGGNYGYTF; CDR3nt: TGCGCCAGCAGCTTTCTCTCGGGGGGAAACTATGGCTACACCTTC; d_gene: NA; j_gene: TRBJ1-2; abundance: NA; v_gene: TRBV5-1
CDR3aa: CASSLDPSVFGAYNEQFF; CDR3nt: TGTGCCAGCAGCTTAGACCCCTCCGTATTCGGGGCCTACAATGAGCAGTTCTTC; d_gene: NA; j_gene: TRBJ2-1; abundance: NA; v_gene: TRBV13
CDR3aa: CASSRGTTNYGYTF; CDR3nt: TGTGCCAGCAGCCGCGGGACAACTAACTATGGCTACACCTTC; d_gene: NA; j_gene: TRBJ1-2; abundance: NA; v_gene: TRBV11-2
CDR3aa: CASRRGAGYGYTF; CDR3nt: TGTGCCAGTAGACGAGGGGCTGGCTATGGCTACACCTTC; d_gene: NA; j_gene: TRBJ1-2; abundance: NA; v_gene: TRBV19
CDR3aa: CASSSIRDRGLYEQYF; CDR3nt: TGTGCCAGCAGCTCGATCCGGGACAGGGGGCTTTACGAGCAGTACTTC; d_gene: TRBD1; j_gene: TRBJ2-7; abundance: NA; v_gene: TRBV11-2
CDR3aa: CASSRDPEVGEQFF; CDR3nt: TGTGCCAGCAGCCGGGACCCTGAGGTAGGTGAGCAGTTCTTC; d_gene: NA; j_gene: TRBJ2-1; abundance: NA; v_gene: TRBV7-8
CDR3aa: CAWSFNDQPQHF; CDR3nt: TGTGCCTGGAGTTTCAACGATCAGCCCCAGCATTTT; d_gene: NA; j_gene: TRBJ1-5; abundance: NA; v_gene: TRBV30
CDR3aa: CASSYSWGALNTEAFF; CDR3nt: TGTGCCAGCAGTTACTCGTGGGGGGCTTTGAACACTGAAGCTTTCTTT; d_gene: NA; j_gene: TRBJ1-1; abundance: NA; v_gene: TRBV6-5
CDR3aa: CASTLPDGELFF; CDR3nt: TGTGCCAGCACTCTGCCGGACGGGGAGCTGTTTTTT; d_gene: NA; j_gene: TRBJ2-2; abundance: NA; v_gene: TRBV2
CDR3aa: CASSQGLYGANTGELFF; CDR3nt: TGCGCCAGCAGCCAAGGCCTTTACGGGGCGAACACCGGGGAGCTGTTTTTT; d_gene: NA; j_gene: TRBJ2-2; abundance: NA; v_gene: TRBV4-1
CDR3aa: CSVEDRLNEQFF; CDR3nt: TGCAGCGTTGAAGACAGGTTAAATGAGCAGTTCTTC; d_gene: NA; j_gene: TRBJ2-1; abundance: few; v_gene: TRBV29-1
CDR3aa: CASSLAGVGTDTQYF; CDR3nt: TGTGCCAGCAGCTTGGCAGGGGTAGGCACAGATACGCAGTATTTT; d_gene: NA; j_gene: TRBJ2-3; abundance: NA; v_gene: TRBV5-4
CDR3aa: CASSTGQGAYYGYTF; CDR3nt: TGTGCCAGCTCAACGGGACAGGGGGCGTACTATGGCTACACCTTC; d_gene: TRBD1; j_gene: TRBJ1-2; abundance: NA; v_gene: TRBV18
CDR3aa: CASGLVLYSRRYNEQFF; CDR3nt: TGTGCTAGTGGTTTGGTACTTTACAGCCGGCGATACAATGAGCAGTTCTTC; d_gene: NA; j_gene: TRBJ2-1; abundance: NA; v_gene: TRBV12-5
CDR3aa: CSASGGGTQETQYF; CDR3nt: TGCAGCGCCTCAGGGGGGGGAACCCAAGAGACCCAGTACTTC; d_gene: NA; j_gene: TRBJ2-5; abundance: NA; v_gene: TRBV29-1
CDR3aa: CASNRDSYNEQFF; CDR3nt: TGTGCCAGCAACCGGGACTCCTACAATGAGCAGTTCTTC; d_gene: NA; j_gene: TRBJ2-1; abundance: NA; v_gene: TRBV2
CDR3aa: CARTSGMSADTQYF; CDR3nt: TGTGCCCGGACTAGCGGGATGTCAGCAGATACGCAGTATTTT; d_gene: TRBD2; j_gene: TRBJ2-3; abundance: NA; v_gene: TRBV30
CDR3aa: CASSLYERLNTEAFF; CDR3nt: TGTGCCAGCAGCTTGTACGAGCGGTTGAACACTGAAGCTTTCTTT; d_gene: NA; j_gene: TRBJ1-1; abundance: medium-sized; v_gene: TRBV5-4
CDR3aa: CASRPTGLDTGELFF; CDR3nt: TGTGCCAGCAGACCAACAGGGTTGGACACCGGGGAGCTGTTTTTT; d_gene: NA; j_gene: TRBJ2-2; abundance: NA; v_gene: TRBV7-3
CDR3aa: CASSLGNSPLHF; CDR3nt: TGCGCCAGCAGTCTCGGTAATTCACCCCTCCACTTT; d_gene: NA; j_gene: TRBJ1-6; abundance: NA; v_gene: TRBV4-1
CDR3aa: CASSSGAARTQYF; CDR3nt: TGTGCCAGCAGCTCCGGAGCGGCGCGGACCCAGTACTTC; d_gene: NA; j_gene: TRBJ2-5; abundance: NA; v_gene: TRBV7-7
CDR3aa: CASRSAGLPNTIYF; CDR3nt: TGTGCCAGCAGATCCGCGGGTTTGCCAAACACCATATATTTT; d_gene: NA; j_gene: TRBJ1-3; abundance: NA; v_gene: TRBV6-1
CDR3aa: CASKGTANTEAFF; CDR3nt: TGTGCCAGCAAGGGGACAGCCAACACTGAAGCTTTCTTT; d_gene: TRBD1; j_gene: TRBJ1-1; abundance: few; v_gene: TRBV2
CDR3aa: CASSAVAGATYEQYF; CDR3nt: TGTGCCAGCAGCGCTGTAGCGGGGGCCACCTACGAGCAGTACTTC; d_gene: TRBD2; j_gene: TRBJ2-7; abundance: NA; v_gene: TRBV9
CDR3aa: CASSPVGVNYGYTF; CDR3nt: TGTGCCAGCTCACCAGTTGGGGTTAACTATGGCTACACCTTC; d_gene: NA; j_gene: TRBJ1-2; abundance: once; v_gene: TRBV18
CDR3aa: CAIRGANEKLFF; CDR3nt: TGTGCCATCAGGGGAGCTAATGAAAAACTGTTTTTT; d_gene: NA; j_gene: TRBJ1-4; abundance: NA; v_gene: TRBV10-3
CDR3aa: CASSLGTSSGNTIYF; CDR3nt: TGTGCCAGCAGCTTAGGCACCAGCTCTGGAAACACCATATATTTT; d_gene: NA; j_gene: TRBJ1-3; abundance: NA; v_gene: TRBV5-6
CDR3aa: CASSQDLWGAGNEQFF; CDR3nt: TGTGCCAGCAGCCAAGATCTGTGGGGGGCCGGAAATGAGCAGTTCTTC; d_gene: NA; j_gene: TRBJ2-1; abundance: NA; v_gene: TRBV4-2
CDR3aa: CASSLDLPLGSTGELFF; CDR3nt: TGTGCCAGCAGCTTAGATCTTCCCCTGGGGAGCACCGGGGAGCTGTTTTTT; d_gene: NA; j_gene: TRBJ2-2; abundance: NA; v_gene: TRBV11-3
CDR3aa: CASSLRGFNYGYTF; CDR3nt: TGTGCCAGCAGCTTAAGAGGTTTTAACTATGGCTACACCTTC; d_gene: NA; j_gene: TRBJ1-2; abundance: NA; v_gene: TRBV5-4
CDR3aa: CASSIDHRNSPLHF; CDR3nt: TGTGCCAGTAGTATAGACCACAGAAATTCACCCCTCCACTTT; d_gene: NA; j_gene: TRBJ1-6; abundance: NA; v_gene: TRBV19
CDR3aa: CASSSYQATFGGNTIYF; CDR3nt: TGTGCCAGCAGCTCGTACCAAGCGACGTTCGGTGGAAACACCATATATTTT; d_gene: NA; j_gene: TRBJ1-3; abundance: NA; v_gene: TRBV11-2
CDR3aa: CASSQDSGDRVRWYSDTQYF; CDR3nt: TGCGCCAGCAGCCAAGATTCGGGGGACAGGGTTAGATGGTATTCAGATACGCAGTATTTT; d_gene: TRBD1; j_gene: TRBJ2-3; abundance: NA; v_gene: TRBV4-1
CDR3aa: CASSTGQRATNEKLFF; CDR3nt: TGTGCCAGCAGCACGGGACAGCGAGCAACTAATGAAAAACTGTTTTTT; d_gene: TRBD1; j_gene: TRBJ1-4; abundance: NA; v_gene: TRBV5-8
CDR3aa: CASSARRAQSGELFF; CDR3nt: TGTGCCAGCAGCGCTAGGCGAGCGCAGTCGGGGGAGCTGTTTTTT; d_gene: NA; j_gene: TRBJ2-2; abundance: NA; v_gene: TRBV11-1
CDR3aa: CASSAGYGYTF; CDR3nt: TGTGCCAGCAGTGCAGGGTACGGCTACACCTTC; d_gene: NA; j_gene: TRBJ1-2; abundance: NA; v_gene: TRBV6-1
CDR3aa: CASSLGVRQDYTGELFF; CDR3nt: TGTGCCAGCAGCCTGGGGGTCCGGCAGGACTACACCGGGGAGCTGTTTTTT; d_gene: NA; j_gene: TRBJ2-2; abundance: NA; v_gene: TRBV5-4
CDR3aa: CAWSLSSYNSPLHF; CDR3nt: TGTGCCTGGAGCTTGTCCTCCTATAATTCACCCCTCCACTTT; d_gene: NA; j_gene: TRBJ1-6; abundance: few; v_gene: TRBV30
CDR3aa: CASSEVIAGGRETQYF; CDR3nt: TGTGCCAGCAGTGAAGTAATAGCGGGGGGGCGGGAGACCCAGTACTTC; d_gene: TRBD2; j_gene: TRBJ2-5; abundance: NA; v_gene: TRBV6-1
CDR3aa: CASRTDTGGELFF; CDR3nt: TGTGCCAGCAGGACCGACACCGGCGGGGAGCTGTTTTTT; d_gene: NA; j_gene: TRBJ2-2; abundance: NA; v_gene: TRBV7-8
CDR3aa: CAISNINEGGYEQYF; CDR3nt: TGTGCCATCAGTAATATCAATGAGGGGGGGTACGAGCAGTACTTC; d_gene: NA; j_gene: TRBJ2-7; abundance: NA; v_gene: TRBV10-3
CDR3aa: CASSYLGQSQPQHF; CDR3nt: TGTGCCAGCAGCTATCTGGGACAGTCTCAGCCCCAGCATTTT; d_gene: TRBD1; j_gene: TRBJ1-5; abundance: NA; v_gene: TRBV6-6
CDR3aa: CASSISNTGELFF; CDR3nt: TGCGCCAGCAGCATCTCTAACACCGGGGAGCTGTTTTTT; d_gene: NA; j_gene: TRBJ2-2; abundance: NA; v_gene: TRBV5-1